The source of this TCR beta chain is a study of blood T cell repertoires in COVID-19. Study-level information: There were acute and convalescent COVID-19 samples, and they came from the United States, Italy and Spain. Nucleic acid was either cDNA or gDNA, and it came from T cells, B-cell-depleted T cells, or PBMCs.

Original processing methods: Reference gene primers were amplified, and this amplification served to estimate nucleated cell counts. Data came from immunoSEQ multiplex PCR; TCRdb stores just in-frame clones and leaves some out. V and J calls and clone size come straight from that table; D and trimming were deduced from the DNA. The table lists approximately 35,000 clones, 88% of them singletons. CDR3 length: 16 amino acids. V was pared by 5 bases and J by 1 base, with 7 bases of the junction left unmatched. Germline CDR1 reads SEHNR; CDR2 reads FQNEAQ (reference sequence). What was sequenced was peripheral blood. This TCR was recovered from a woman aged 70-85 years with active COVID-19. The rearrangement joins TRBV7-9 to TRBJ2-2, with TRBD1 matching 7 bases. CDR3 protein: CASSTYRDRNTGELFF. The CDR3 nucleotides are TGTGCCAGCAGCACCTACCGGGACAGGAACACCGGGGAGCTGTTTTTT.